One and the same sample provided the 27 T cell receptor beta chains below, sequenced in a study of T cell responses to AZD1222 COVID-19 vaccine. TCRdb keeps only in-frame clones here, not all; method: immunoSEQ multiplex PCR. The repertoire holds approximately 140,000 clones, with approximately 89% as singletons. The sequences come from peripheral blood, collected on day 0 of AZD1222 vaccination. Receptor source: an adult in good health.

This chain links TRBV2 with TRBJ1-5, with D tentatively TRBD1 (6 bases). Germline CDR1 SNHLY, CDR2 FYNNEI. The V gene lost 7 bases and the J gene lost 4 bases, with 14 bases spanning the gap. The CDR3 length is 14 residues. This CDR3 is CASTPDRSNQPQHF. CDR3 bases: TGTGCCAGCACCCCTGACAGGTCTAATCAGCCCCAGCATTTT.

The chain recombines TRBV9 with TRBJ1-6; D unclear. V lost 7 bases and J 10 bases, leaving 18 bases between the germline ends. The V gene's germline CDR1 is SGDLS and CDR2 YYNGEE. This CDR3 comprises 14 residues. The CDR3: CASGEGLIGSPLHF. Here the CDR3 DNA reads TGTGCCAGCGGTGAAGGGTTAATCGGGTCACCCCTCCACTTT.

This chain connects TRBV14 to TRBJ2-6, with 8 bases matching TRBD1. This CDR3 comprises 16 residues. V was clipped by 8 bases and J by 2 bases; unmatched bases: 8. The germline V gene has CDR1 SGHDN and CDR2 FVKESK. In DNA, the CDR3 is TGTGCCAGCGCCGGGACAGGAGTCGCTGGGGCCAACGTCCTGACTTTC. Residues: CASAGTGVAGANVLTF.

The chain recombines TRBV5-1 with TRBJ2-1; 10 bases fit TRBD1. The CDR3 spans 15 residues. CDR1 and CDR2 (germline): SGHRS, YFSETQ. J lost 4 bases, V lost 4 bases, and 5 bases had no gene match. The CDR3 region is CASSSRTGGYNEQFF. DNA for the CDR3: TGCGCCAGCAGCAGCCGGACAGGGGGTTACAATGAGCAGTTCTTC. The whole variable domain, filled in from reference TRBV5-1 and TRBJ2-1, reads KAGVTQTPRYLIKTRGQQVTLSCSPISGHRSVSWYQQTPGQGLQFLFEYFSETQRNKGNFPGRFSGRQFSNSRSEMNVSTLELGDSALYLCASSSRTGGYNEQFFGPGTRLTVL.

The CDR3 reads CASRLSGYLREQYF. The CDR3 DNA sequence: TGTGCAAGTCGCTTATCAGGGTATCTGCGAGAGCAGTACTTC. The chain joins TRBV12-2 to TRBJ2-7; the table names TRBD1, a call not compared with the DNA. TRBV12-2 is a pseudogene segment. This CDR3 has 14 amino acids.

V usage is TRBV4-3 and J usage is TRBJ2-6; D possibly uses TRBD1 or TRBD2 (6 bases each). CDR3 length: 16 amino acids. The V end was cut by 3 bases, the J end by 1 base, with 10 bases between. Germline lookup yields CDR1 LGHNA and CDR2 YSLEER. Here the CDR3 reads CASSQEGHSGANVLTF. For the CDR3, the DNA is TGCGCCAGCAGCCAGGAGGGACATTCTGGGGCCAACGTCCTGACTTTC.

The J gene is TRBJ2-3, the V gene TRBV28; TRBD2 might be the D (5 bases). The CDR3 spans 13 residues. V lost 6 bases and J 6 bases, leaving 13 bases between the germline ends. Looked up from germline, CDR1 is MDHEN and CDR2 is SYDVKM. CDR3 bases: TGTGCCAGCAGGGGAGCGGCAGCGGATACGCAGTATTTT. It yields the protein CASRGAAADTQYF.

The chain couples TRBV18 to TRBJ1-1; D gene ambiguous. CDR3 length: 14 amino acids. Germline CDR1 reads KGHSH; CDR2 reads LQKENI. V was shortened by 3 bases and J by 3 bases, with 11 bases between the two germline ends. DNA of the CDR3: TGTGCCAGCTCACCCCTCGCTGGGGACACTGAAGCTTTCTTT. Amino acids: CASSPLAGDTEAFF. Looking up the rest from reference TRBV18 and TRBJ1-1 gives the full variable domain: NAGVMQNPRHLVRRRGQEARLRCSPMKGHSHVYWYRQLPEEGLKFMVYLQKENIIDESGMPKERFSAEFPKEGPSILRIQQVVRGDSAAYFCASSPLAGDTEAFFGQGTRLTVV.

The J gene is TRBJ2-5, the V gene TRBV5-5; 8 bases fit TRBD2. V dropped 3 bases and J dropped 5; count of bases not matched to a gene: 9. Germline values: CDR1 SGHKS, CDR2 YYEKEE (reference sequence). The CDR3 spans 15 residues. The CDR3 region has the DNA TGTGCCAGCAGCTCGGCGCGGGGGGCGAAGGAGACCCAGTACTTC. Translation gives CASSSARGAKETQYF.

The V gene is TRBV28, the J gene TRBJ2-7; the D gene is possibly TRBD1 (6 bases). Germline CDR1 reads MDHEN; CDR2 reads SYDVKM. CDR3 length equals 15 residues. V dropped 3 bases and J dropped 5 bases, with 17 bases sitting between them. CDR3 sequence: CASSFWSRGAHEQYF. The CDR3 nucleotides read TGTGCCAGCAGTTTCTGGTCCAGGGGAGCCCACGAGCAGTACTTC.

The V and J genes are TRBV7-9 and TRBJ2-2; D is uncertain. CDR1 is SEHNR, CDR2 FQNEAQ, per germline (reference sequence). The ends were cut back, 7 bases at V and 8 bases at J, with 5 bases in the middle. The CDR3 runs 10 residues. Here the CDR3 reads CASTPGELFF. CDR3 sequence (DNA): TGTGCCAGCACCCCTGGGGAGCTGTTTTTT.

V and J are TRBV19 and TRBJ1-3; 7 bases line up with TRBD1. Germline trimming cut 6 bases from V and 0 bases from J; bases unmatched to any gene: 8. From germline, CDR1 is LNHDA and CDR2 SQIVND (reference sequence). This CDR3 spans 16 amino acids. The CDR3 loop is CASRKVPGGSGNTIYF. CDR3 coding DNA: TGTGCCAGTAGAAAGGTTCCAGGGGGCTCTGGAAACACCATATATTTT.

CDR3 region: CASSRLAGGKETQYF. CDR3 in DNA: TGTGCCAGCAGCAGACTAGCGGGGGGAAAAGAGACCCAGTACTTC. The chain couples TRBV3-1 (or the pseudogene TRBV3-2) to TRBJ2-5; 13 bases map to TRBD2. The CDR3 covers 15 residues. Germline CDR1 is LGHDT and CDR2 is YNNKEL (reference sequence). The J segment lost 3 bases and the V segment lost 5 bases, leaving 3 bases of the junction unmatched.

The chain is built from TRBV5-6 and TRBJ1-1, with D unclear. Trimming cost V 4 bases and J 1 base, with 11 bases left between them. The CDR3 is 14 amino acids. Per the germline V gene, CDR1 is SGHDT and CDR2 is YYEEEE. The chain's CDR3 is CASSLTTKNTEAFF. The CDR3 DNA reads TGTGCCAGCAGCCTCACAACAAAGAACACTGAAGCTTTCTTT.

The V and J genes are TRBV7-8 and TRBJ1-5, with D tentatively TRBD1 (5 bases). Germline CDR1 and CDR2: SGHVS and FQNEAQ. With 5 bases removed from V and 6 bases from J, the gap between germline ends came to 20 bases. This CDR3 contains 16 residues. This CDR3 reads CASSPRGRDPSQPQHF. As DNA, the CDR3 is TGTGCCAGCAGCCCTAGGGGAAGGGATCCCAGTCAGCCCCAGCATTTT.

This chain joins TRBV19 and TRBJ1-5; no reliable D call. With 6 bases removed from V and 1 base from J, the gap between germline ends came to 7 bases. The CDR3 covers 13 residues. The germline gives CDR1 LNHDA, CDR2 SQIVND (reference sequence). Here the CDR3 DNA reads TGTGCCAGTAGGAGGGTGAGCAATCAGCCCCAGCATTTT. Translating it yields CASRRVSNQPQHF. The full variable domain, in which reference TRBV19 and TRBJ1-5 provide the parts outside the CDR3, is DGGITQSPKYLFRKEGQNVTLSCEQNLNHDAMYWYRQDPGQGLRLIYYSQIVNDFQKGDIAEGYSVSREKKESFPLTVTSAQKNPTAFYLCASRRVSNQPQHFGDGTRLSIL.

V usage is TRBV5-4 and J usage is TRBJ2-1; D uncertain. V was pared by 1 base and J by 8 bases, with 7 bases between. Germline CDR1 SGHNT, CDR2 YYREEE (reference sequence). The CDR3 consists of 12 residues. The CDR3 spells CASSLRRDEQFF. The CDR3, as DNA: TGTGCCAGCAGCTTGAGAAGGGATGAGCAGTTCTTC.

The chain uses TRBV19 and TRBJ1-6; D uncertain. Germline V gene lookup returns CDR1 LNHDA and CDR2 SQIVND (reference sequence). V was clipped by 10 bases and J by 0 bases, with 13 bases between them. This CDR3 has 15 residues. CDR3 in DNA: TGTGCCACCCTGAGCGGGAGCTCCTATAATTCACCCCTCCACTTT. Amino acid sequence: CATLSGSSYNSPLHF.

This chain joins TRBV4-1 and TRBJ1-6, with D perhaps TRBD1 (6 bases). Trimming cost V 0 bases and J 7 bases, with 13 bases left between them. This CDR3 has 16 residues. Germline V gene data show CDR1 as MGHRA and CDR2 as YSYEKL. In nucleotides, the CDR3 is TGCGCCAGCAGCCAAGATCCACAGGGAGCGAATTCACCCCTCCACTTT. It encodes CASSQDPQGANSPLHF.

The V call is TRBV18, the J call TRBJ2-1; D is possibly TRBD1 (6 bases). Trimming took off 4 bases at V and 6 bases at J, with 19 bases between the two ends. The germline V gene encodes CDR1 KGHSH and CDR2 LQKENI. The CDR3 loop spans 16 amino acids. This chain's CDR3 is CASSREQGKVFNEQFF. DNA of the CDR3: TGTGCCAGCTCACGGGAACAGGGTAAAGTTTTCAATGAGCAGTTCTTC.

This sequence joins TRBV27 and TRBJ1-4, with no clear D. The germline V gene encodes CDR1 MNHEY and CDR2 SMNVEV (reference sequence). Trimming pared 5 bases from V and 0 bases from J, leaving 7 bases between. This CDR3 contains 14 residues. CDR3 coding DNA: TGTGCCAGCAGTGGGGTTGCAACTAATGAAAAACTGTTTTTT. It is translated as CASSGVATNEKLFF.

This clone was detected only a few times. V is TRBV27 and J is TRBJ2-7; D might be TRBD2 (7 bases). The CDR3 sequence is 12 residues long. The V gene's germline CDR1 is MNHEY and CDR2 SMNVEV (reference sequence). V lost 9 bases to trimming and J lost 12 bases, with 21 bases between them. As DNA, the CDR3 is TGTGCCAGTTACAGGTGGGGGGGCGTTACGTACTTC. Its protein product is CASYRWGGVTYF.

This clone came up many times. The V call is TRBV27, the J call TRBJ1-1; 8 bases map to TRBD1. This CDR3 has 16 amino acids. Germline-derived CDR1 and CDR2 are MNHEY and SMNVEV (reference sequence). The trim removed 4 bases at V and 3 bases at J, leaving 10 bases unmatched. CDR3 bases: TGTGCCAGCAGTTACCTCCCCAGGGGGCGTGACACTGAAGCTTTCTTT. Encoded protein: CASSYLPRGRDTEAFF.

This clone has only one observation. The chain joins TRBV10-1 to TRBJ2-7, with D perhaps matching TRBD2 (6 bases). Trimming removed 2 bases at V and 12 bases at J, with 17 bases between. CDR3 length equals 13 residues. In germline, CDR1 is WNHNN, CDR2 SYGVQD (reference sequence). In DNA, the CDR3 is TGCGCCAGCAGTGAGACCAGGACGGGGACTCGGTACTTC. It encodes CASSETRTGTRYF.

The gene calls are TRBV11-3 and TRBJ2-6; no firm D call. The germline CDR1 and CDR2 sequences are SGHNT and YENEEA. The CDR3 is made up of 14 amino acids. V lost 6 bases and J 6 bases, leaving 12 bases between the germline ends. The CDR3: CASSSTPTANVLTF. Written as DNA, the CDR3 is TGTGCCAGCAGTTCTACGCCGACGGCCAACGTCCTGACTTTC.

This sequence joins TRBV7-9 and TRBJ2-3; maybe TRBD2 (6 bases). The ends were cut back, 2 bases at V and 1 base at J, with 13 bases in the middle. CDR3 length equals 16 residues. CDR1 SEHNR and CDR2 FQNEAQ come from the germline V gene (reference sequence). The CDR3 nucleotides are TGTGCCAGCAGCTTACGGGCGGGGTTCGGCACAGATACGCAGTATTTT. Protein: CASSLRAGFGTDTQYF.

J is TRBJ2-7 and V is TRBV6-5; a weak D match, TRBD1 (5 bases). V was clipped by 5 bases and J by 2 bases, with 10 bases between them. Per the germline V gene, CDR1 is MNHEY and CDR2 is SVGAGI. There are 13 residues in the CDR3. The chain's CDR3 is CASSRDRAYEQYF. The CDR3, as DNA: TGTGCCAGCAGTCGAGACAGAGCCTACGAGCAGTACTTC.